This TCR beta chain was observed in a study of blood T cell repertoires in COVID-19. TCRdb's copy holds only in-frame clones and misses some; the assay was immunoSEQ multiplex PCR. The data hold under 200,000 clones, with roughly nine tenths observed a single time. Germline CDR1 MNHNY, CDR2 SVGAGI (reference sequence). With 5 bases clipped from V and 1 base from J, the junction kept 4 bases outside the gene matches. The length of the CDR3 is 15 residues. The V and J genes are TRBV6-6 and TRBJ1-4; 7 nucleotides agree with TRBD1. Sequenced material: peripheral blood. This TCR came from a man aged 55 to 69 with active or convalescent COVID-19. CDR3 sequence reads: CASSQQGGTNEKLFF. CDR3 DNA: TGTGCCAGCAGTCAGCAGGGGGGAACTAATGAAAAACTGTTTTTT.